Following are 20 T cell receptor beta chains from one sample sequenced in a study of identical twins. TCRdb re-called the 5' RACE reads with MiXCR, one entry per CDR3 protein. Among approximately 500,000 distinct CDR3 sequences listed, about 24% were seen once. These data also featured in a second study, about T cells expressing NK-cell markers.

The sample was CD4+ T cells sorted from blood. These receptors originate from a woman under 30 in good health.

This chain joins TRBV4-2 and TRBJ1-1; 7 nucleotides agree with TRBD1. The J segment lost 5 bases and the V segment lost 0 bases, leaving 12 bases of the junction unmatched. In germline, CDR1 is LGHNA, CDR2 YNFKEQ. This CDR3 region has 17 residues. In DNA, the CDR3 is TGTGCCAGCAGCCAAGAGGGAGGAAGGGGGCGGTGGACTGAAGCTTTCTTT. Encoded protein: CASSQEGGRGRWTEAFF.

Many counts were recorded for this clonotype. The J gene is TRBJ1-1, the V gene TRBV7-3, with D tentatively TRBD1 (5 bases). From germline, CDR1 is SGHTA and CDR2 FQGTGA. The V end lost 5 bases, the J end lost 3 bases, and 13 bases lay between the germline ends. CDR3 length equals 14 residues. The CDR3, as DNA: TGTGCCAGCAGCACCGATGGGGGGTACACTGAAGCTTTCTTT. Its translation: CASSTDGGYTEAFF.

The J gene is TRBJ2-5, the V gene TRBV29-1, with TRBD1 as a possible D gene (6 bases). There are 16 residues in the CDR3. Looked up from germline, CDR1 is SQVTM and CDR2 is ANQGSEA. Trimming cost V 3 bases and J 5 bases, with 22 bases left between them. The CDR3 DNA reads TGCAGCGTTGACGGAACTACAGGGCAGGGAGTGGAGACCCAGTACTTC. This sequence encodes CSVDGTTGQGVETQYF.

The CDR3 nucleotides are TGTGCCAGCACCCGAGCGGGGTCTGGGTATGGCTACACCTTC. This sequence encodes CASTRAGSGYGYTF. V is TRBV12-3 or TRBV12-4 and J is TRBJ1-2; D ambiguous. This CDR3 has 14 residues. The V end was cut by 7 bases, the J end by 5 bases, with 17 bases between.

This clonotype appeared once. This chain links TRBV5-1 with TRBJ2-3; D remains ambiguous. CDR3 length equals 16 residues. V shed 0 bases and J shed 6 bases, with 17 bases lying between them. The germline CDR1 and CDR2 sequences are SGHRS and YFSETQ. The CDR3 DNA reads TGCGCCAGCAGCTTGGGACCGCGGACGGGTAGGGATACGCAGTATTTT. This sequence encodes CASSLGPRTGRDTQYF.

CDR3: CAIRPAGVKVEQYF. The CDR3 DNA follows: TGTGCCATCAGGCCCGCAGGGGTAAAGGTCGAGCAGTACTTC. The V call is TRBV10-3, the J call TRBJ2-7; tentative D call: TRBD1 (6 bases). This CDR3 region has 14 residues. The germline V gene encodes CDR1 ENHRY and CDR2 SYGVKD. The V end was cut by 6 bases, the J end by 6 bases, with 18 bases between.

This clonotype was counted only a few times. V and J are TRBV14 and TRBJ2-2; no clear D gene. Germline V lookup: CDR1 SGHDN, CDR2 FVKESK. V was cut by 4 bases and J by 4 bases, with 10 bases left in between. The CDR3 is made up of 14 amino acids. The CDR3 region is CASSRARITGELFF. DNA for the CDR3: TGTGCCAGCAGCCGGGCTCGGATCACCGGGGAGCTGTTTTTT.

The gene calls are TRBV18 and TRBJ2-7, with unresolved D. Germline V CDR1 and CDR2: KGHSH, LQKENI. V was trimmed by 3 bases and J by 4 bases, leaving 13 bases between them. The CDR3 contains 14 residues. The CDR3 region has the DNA TGTGCCAGCTCACCCTCCAGCCCAGCTTACGAGCAGTACTTC. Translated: CASSPSSPAYEQYF.

As DNA, the CDR3 is TGCAGTGCAGAGGACTCACCTCGGGGTGAAGCTTTCTTT. Its protein is CSAEDSPRGEAFF. V is TRBV20-1 and J is TRBJ1-1; no reliable D call. The germline CDR1 and CDR2 sequences are DFQATT and SNEGSKA (reference sequence). Deletions cut 6 bases from V and 7 bases from J, with 18 bases between. The CDR3 has 13 residues.

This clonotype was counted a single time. CDR3 protein: CSAPPPGREGGYTF. In DNA, the CDR3 is TGCAGTGCTCCTCCCCCTGGGCGAGAGGGCGGCTACACCTTC. The rearrangement links TRBV20-1 to TRBJ1-2, with no clear D. The ends were cut back, 5 bases at V and 8 bases at J, with 21 bases in the middle. The CDR3 extends over 14 amino acids. Germline CDR1 reads DFQATT; CDR2 reads SNEGSKA (reference sequence).

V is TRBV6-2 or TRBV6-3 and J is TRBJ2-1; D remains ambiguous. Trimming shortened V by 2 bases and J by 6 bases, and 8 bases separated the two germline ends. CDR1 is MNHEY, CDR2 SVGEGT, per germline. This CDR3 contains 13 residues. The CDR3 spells CASSYRTVNEQFF. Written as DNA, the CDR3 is TGTGCCAGCAGTTACCGGACCGTCAATGAGCAGTTCTTC.

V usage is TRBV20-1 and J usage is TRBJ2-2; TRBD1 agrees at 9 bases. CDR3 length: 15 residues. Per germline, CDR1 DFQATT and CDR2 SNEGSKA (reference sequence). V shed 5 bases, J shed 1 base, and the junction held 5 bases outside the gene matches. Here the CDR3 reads CSASPGQGNTGELFF. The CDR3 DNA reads TGCAGTGCTTCCCCGGGACAGGGGAACACCGGGGAGCTGTTTTTT.

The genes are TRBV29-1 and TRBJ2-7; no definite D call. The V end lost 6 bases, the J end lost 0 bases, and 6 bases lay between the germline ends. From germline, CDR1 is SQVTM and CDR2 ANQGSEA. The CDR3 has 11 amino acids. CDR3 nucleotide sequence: TGCAGCGTCGCTGTCTCCTACGAGCAGTACTTC. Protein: CSVAVSYEQYF.

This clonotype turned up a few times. The CDR3 region has the DNA TGTGCCAGCAGTTTAGAGGCAGCCACAGATACGCAGTATTTT. It specifies CASSLEAATDTQYF. The gene calls are TRBV27 and TRBJ2-3, with D hard to call. V gave up 2 bases and J gave up 2 bases, with 8 bases separating them. Germline V gene sequence: CDR1 MNHEY, CDR2 SMNVEV (reference sequence). This CDR3 is built from 14 residues.

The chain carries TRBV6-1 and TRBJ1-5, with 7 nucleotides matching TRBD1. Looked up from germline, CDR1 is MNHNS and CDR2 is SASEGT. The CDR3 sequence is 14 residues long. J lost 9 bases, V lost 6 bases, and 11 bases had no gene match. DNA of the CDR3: TGTGCCAGCAGCCGAACAGGGGTAGGACGGCCCCAGCATTTT. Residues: CASSRTGVGRPQHF.

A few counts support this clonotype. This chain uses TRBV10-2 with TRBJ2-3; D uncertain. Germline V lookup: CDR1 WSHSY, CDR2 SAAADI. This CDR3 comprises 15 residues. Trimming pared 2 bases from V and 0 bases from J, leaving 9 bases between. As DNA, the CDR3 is TGCGCCAGCAGTGAGGGCTATAGAAGCACAGATACGCAGTATTTT. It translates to CASSEGYRSTDTQYF.

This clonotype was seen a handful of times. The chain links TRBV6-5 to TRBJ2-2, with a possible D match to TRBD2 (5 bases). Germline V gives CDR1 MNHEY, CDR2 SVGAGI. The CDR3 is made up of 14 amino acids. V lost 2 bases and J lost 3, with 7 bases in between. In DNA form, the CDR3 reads TGTGCCAGCAGTTACGCGCGGGACACCGGGGAGCTGTTTTTT. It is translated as CASSYARDTGELFF.

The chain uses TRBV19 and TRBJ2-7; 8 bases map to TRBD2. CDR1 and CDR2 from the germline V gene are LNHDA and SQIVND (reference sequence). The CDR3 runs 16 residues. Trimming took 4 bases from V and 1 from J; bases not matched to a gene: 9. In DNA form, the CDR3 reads TGTGCCAGTAGTACATTAGCGGGAACATCATCCTACGAGCAGTACTTC. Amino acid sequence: CASSTLAGTSSYEQYF.

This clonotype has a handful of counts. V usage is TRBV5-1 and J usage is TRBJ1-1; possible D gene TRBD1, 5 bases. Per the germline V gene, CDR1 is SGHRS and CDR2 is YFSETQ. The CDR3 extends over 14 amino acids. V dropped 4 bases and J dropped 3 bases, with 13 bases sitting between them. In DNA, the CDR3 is TGCGCCAGCAGCCCAGGGTATATGGACACTGAAGCTTTCTTT. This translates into CASSPGYMDTEAFF. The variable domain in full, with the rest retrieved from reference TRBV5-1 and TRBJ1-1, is KAGVTQTPRYLIKTRGQQVTLSCSPISGHRSVSWYQQTPGQGLQFLFEYFSETQRNKGNFPGRFSGRQFSNSRSEMNVSTLELGDSALYLCASSPGYMDTEAFFGQGTRLTVV.

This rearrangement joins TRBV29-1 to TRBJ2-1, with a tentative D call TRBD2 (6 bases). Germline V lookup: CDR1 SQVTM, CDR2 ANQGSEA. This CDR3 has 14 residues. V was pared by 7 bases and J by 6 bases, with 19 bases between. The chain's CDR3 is CSALGPTSPNEQFF. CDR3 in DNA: TGCAGCGCCTTAGGCCCCACTAGCCCCAATGAGCAGTTCTTC.